This T cell receptor (beta chain) was observed in a study of CD8 T cells in Susac syndrome. Study outcomes and limitations: An acknowledgment was made by the study that its TCR sequencing and HLA analysis involved relatively few individuals.

Random hexamers served to reverse transcribe roughly 0.5 to 1 ug RNA. One entry per CDR3 protein results from TCRdb running MiXCR on the immunoSEQ multiplex PCR reads. The profile shows around 140,000 distinct CDR3 sequences, 90% to 95% of them singletons. Worth noting for this clonotype: What it binds is unknown.

Germline assignment: CDR1 DFQATT and CDR2 SNEGSKA (reference sequence). The V end lost 7 bases, the J end lost 0 bases, and 13 bases lay between the germline ends. This CDR3 has 14 amino acids. Negative isolation was used for CD8+ and CD4+ T cells, and FACS enrichment was applied to TEMRA cells. The chain joins TRBV20-1 to TRBJ2-4, with D possibly being TRBD1 or TRBD2 (5 bases each). This TCR was sampled from a human donor with multiple sclerosis. Sequencing was done on a sample of CD4+ T cells from PBMCs. The CDR3 DNA follows: TGCAGTGTTCCGGGGCGACTAGCCAAAAACATTCAGTACTTC. It specifies CSVPGRLAKNIQYF.